These 27 T cell receptor beta chains were all obtained from the same sample, sequenced in a study of T-cell reconstitution after alpha-beta-depleted transplantation in children. As it was prepared, the TCRbeta library received unique molecular identifiers. TCRdb processed the PCR reads anew with MiXCR; each CDR3 protein has one entry. The table records some 500,000 distinct CDR3 sequences, about 18% of them present only once. The specimen was PBMCs from the stem cell graft donor, collected from the stem cell graft. These TCRs come from a human donor who donated a stem cell graft to a child with acute lymphoblastic leukemia.

This clonotype was observed many times. The chain combines TRBV29-1 with TRBJ1-1, with D tentatively TRBD1 (5 bases). The germline gives CDR1 SQVTM, CDR2 ANQGSEA. CDR3 length equals 13 residues. The V gene lost 1 base and the J gene lost 7 bases, with 13 bases spanning the gap. CDR3 sequence reads: CSVEVRGPFEAFF. CDR3 in DNA: TGCAGCGTTGAAGTGCGGGGCCCTTTTGAAGCTTTCTTT.

The chain combines TRBV6-1 with TRBJ1-3; 9 nucleotides line up with TRBD1. V lost 5 bases and J lost 7; bases outside the gene matches: 6. The CDR3 totals 14 residues. Per germline, CDR1 MNHNS and CDR2 SASEGT. The CDR3 DNA follows: TGTGCCAGCAGTCGGACAGGGGAGGGGAACACCATATATTTT. It codes for CASSRTGEGNTIYF.

This clonotype was counted at least ten times. The chain combines TRBV29-1 with TRBJ2-7; D remains ambiguous. The CDR3 is 12 amino acids. From germline, CDR1 is SQVTM and CDR2 ANQGSEA. Trimming cost V 4 bases and J 0 bases, with 7 bases left between them. The CDR3 spells CSVARSSYEQYF. CDR3 bases: TGCAGCGTTGCCAGGAGCTCCTACGAGCAGTACTTC.

In this sample, this clonotype turned up once. The germline gene is not matched at one end of the junction; a read error may be the cause. The chain carries TRBV11-2 and TRBJ2-7, with D unclear. Germline lookup yields CDR1 SGHAT and CDR2 FQNNGV. The CDR3 is 13 amino acids. CDR3 sequence reads: CSSSLDPVYEQYF. The CDR3 region has the DNA TGTTCCAGCAGCTTAGATCCAGTCTACGAGCAGTACTTC. Full variable domain (outside the CDR3, taken from reference TRBV11-2 and TRBJ2-7): EAGVAQSPRYKIIEKRQSVAFWCNPISGHATLYWYQQILGQGPKLLIQFQNNGVVDDSQLPKDRFSAERLKGVDSTLKIQPAKLEDSAVYLCSSSLDPVYEQYFGPGTRLTVT.

This clonotype came up a few times. The V gene is TRBV3-1, the J gene TRBJ2-5, with TRBD2 matching 8 bases. The CDR3 loop spans 14 amino acids. Germline lookup yields CDR1 LGHDT and CDR2 YNNKEL (reference sequence). The V gene end was trimmed by 5 bases and the J gene end by 5 bases; junction bases not matched to a gene: 7. Here the CDR3 reads CASSFPGGAETQYF. The CDR3 region has the DNA TGTGCCAGCAGCTTCCCGGGAGGGGCGGAGACCCAGTACTTC.

This clonotype was observed a handful of times. V usage is TRBV27 and J usage is TRBJ2-1; no firm D call. The CDR3 extends over 12 amino acids. CDR1 and CDR2 (germline): MNHEY, SMNVEV (reference sequence). V was pared by 0 bases and J by 10 bases, with 7 bases between. CDR3 loop: CASSLSAGEQFF. CDR3 coding DNA: TGTGCCAGCAGTTTATCGGCAGGAGAGCAGTTCTTC.

This chain links TRBV3-1 with TRBJ1-6; D is unclear. The V gene's germline CDR1 is LGHDT and CDR2 YNNKEL (reference sequence). This CDR3 is built from 12 residues. Trimming took 1 base from V and 9 from J, leaving 4 bases between them. CDR3 protein: CASSQGFSPLHF. The CDR3 bases are TGTGCCAGCAGCCAAGGTTTTTCACCCCTCCACTTT.

The chain employs TRBV25-1 and TRBJ2-5; D may be TRBD1 (6 bases). The V end was cut by 0 bases, the J end by 1 base, with 15 bases between. The CDR3 totals 17 residues. In germline, CDR1 is MGHDK, CDR2 SYGVNS. The CDR3 loop reads CASSEYIGGFGQETQYF. The CDR3 DNA reads as TGTGCCAGCAGTGAATATATAGGGGGTTTCGGCCAAGAGACCCAGTACTTC.

V usage is TRBV12-3 or TRBV12-4 and J usage is TRBJ1-5, with 8 bases matching TRBD1. V shed 6 bases, J shed 0 bases, and the junction held 10 bases outside the gene matches. The CDR3 spans 17 residues. The CDR3 DNA reads TGTGCCAGCAGCTCCTCGACAGGGGTCTATAGCAATCAGCCCCAGCATTTT. Encoded protein: CASSSSTGVYSNQPQHF.

The chain uses TRBV11-2 and TRBJ2-2; TRBD1 aligns across 9 bases. The J segment lost 12 bases and the V segment lost 8 bases, leaving 16 bases of the junction unmatched. CDR1 is SGHAT and CDR2 is FQNNGV in the germline V gene. The CDR3 runs to 15 residues. CDR3 amino acids: CASHSIRDRDEQLFF. CDR3 DNA sequence: TGTGCCAGCCACTCTATCCGGGACAGGGACGAACAGCTGTTTTTT. The complete variable domain, with remaining parts taken from reference TRBV11-2 and TRBJ2-2, reads EAGVAQSPRYKIIEKRQSVAFWCNPISGHATLYWYQQILGQGPKLLIQFQNNGVVDDSQLPKDRFSAERLKGVDSTLKIQPAKLEDSAVYLCASHSIRDRDEQLFFGEGSRLTVL.

The rearrangement uses TRBV20-1 and TRBJ2-7; D not resolved. The V and J ends lost 1 base and 0 bases respectively, with 16 bases between them. The CDR3 has 16 residues. Germline V gene lookup returns CDR1 DFQATT and CDR2 SNEGSKA (reference sequence). CDR3 DNA sequence: TGCAGTGCTAGAGCTTACGAACTCAAGAGCTCCTACGAGCAGTACTTC. It translates to CSARAYELKSSYEQYF.

This clonotype came up many times. This chain joins TRBV20-1 and TRBJ1-2; D remains ambiguous. Trimming took 5 bases from V and 0 from J, leaving 7 bases between them. Germline values: CDR1 DFQATT, CDR2 SNEGSKA (reference sequence). The CDR3 consists of 12 residues. CDR3 region: CSARGSNYGYTF. The CDR3 DNA reads TGCAGTGCTCGCGGATCTAACTATGGCTACACCTTC.

This clonotype was seen ten or more times. The chain has TRBV7-9 and TRBJ2-7, with 16 positions matching TRBD2. Germline loops: CDR1 SEHNR, CDR2 FQNEAQ (reference sequence). CDR3 length equals 16 residues. V was clipped by 5 bases and J by 2 bases; unmatched bases: 3. CDR3: CASSPGTSGRAYEQYF. The CDR3 bases are TGTGCCAGCAGCCCGGGGACTAGCGGGAGGGCCTACGAGCAGTACTTC. Using reference TRBV7-9 and TRBJ2-7 for the parts outside the CDR3, the full variable domain is DTGVSQNPRHKITKRGQNVTFRCDPISEHNRLYWYRQTLGQGPEFLTYFQNEAQLEKSRLLSDRFSAERPKGSFSTLEIQRTEQGDSAMYLCASSPGTSGRAYEQYFGPGTRLTVT.

This clonotype came up a few times. CDR3 amino acids: CASSVSGTVYGYTF. CDR3 nucleotide sequence: TGTGCCAGCAGCGTATCTGGGACGGTCTATGGCTACACCTTC. This chain links TRBV9 with TRBJ1-2, with D possibly matching TRBD1 (5 bases). The germline V gene has CDR1 SGDLS and CDR2 YYNGEE. CDR3 length: 14 amino acids. Trimming took 1 base from V and 4 from J, leaving 11 bases between them.

This sequence joins TRBV12-3 or TRBV12-4 and TRBJ1-1, with a tentative D call TRBD1 (5 bases). CDR3 length equals 12 residues. V was trimmed by 6 bases and J by 5 bases, leaving 10 bases between them. The CDR3, as DNA: TGTGCCAGCAGACTCGGGGGGACTGAAGCTTTCTTT. This sequence encodes CASRLGGTEAFF.

The table lists this clonotype with a few counts. The rearrangement joins TRBV5-1 to TRBJ2-1, with TRBD1 as a possible D gene (5 bases). CDR1 is SGHRS, CDR2 YFSETQ, per germline. The CDR3 covers 16 residues. The V end lost 0 bases, the J end lost 0 bases, and 10 bases lay between the germline ends. The CDR3 protein is CASSLGAGNSYNEQFF. CDR3 nucleotide sequence: TGCGCCAGCAGCTTGGGAGCAGGGAACTCCTACAATGAGCAGTTCTTC.

This clonotype was counted many times. The genes are TRBV20-1 and TRBJ2-7; TRBD2 matches at 8 bases. Trimming removed 6 bases from V and 9 bases from J; junction bases left unmatched: 19. Per the germline V gene, CDR1 is DFQATT and CDR2 is SNEGSKA (reference sequence). The CDR3 consists of 15 residues. CDR3 coding DNA: TGCAGTGCCACCCCCCTAGCGCGGGAGGCCCGAGGGCAGTACTTC. It is translated as CSATPLAREARGQYF.

This clonotype has at least ten counts. The chain recombines TRBV20-1 with TRBJ2-1; TRBD2 might be the D (6 bases). This CDR3 region has 13 residues. Germline-derived CDR1 and CDR2 are DFQATT and SNEGSKA (reference sequence). With 1 base removed from V and 6 bases from J, the gap between germline ends came to 10 bases. CDR3 nucleotide sequence: TGCAGTGCTAGAGCGGGAGCCGTCAATGAGCAGTTCTTC. Protein product: CSARAGAVNEQFF.

The chain employs TRBV29-1 and TRBJ1-2, with D perhaps matching TRBD1 (5 bases). CDR3 length equals 13 residues. V was trimmed by 0 bases and J by 4 bases, leaving 9 bases between them. Germline V gives CDR1 SQVTM, CDR2 ANQGSEA. DNA of the CDR3: TGCAGCGTTGAAGAGGGGCCAGCCTATGGCTACACCTTC. Its protein product is CSVEEGPAYGYTF. Filled out from reference TRBV29-1 and TRBJ1-2, the complete variable domain reads SAVISQKPSRDICQRGTSLTIQCQVDSQVTMMFWYRQQPGQSLTLIATANQGSEATYESGFVIDKFPISRPNLTFSTLTVSNMSPEDSSIYLCSVEEGPAYGYTFGSGTRLTVV.

The rearrangement uses TRBV9 and TRBJ2-5; the D is unclear. Per the germline V gene, CDR1 is SGDLS and CDR2 is YYNGEE. The CDR3 contains 14 residues. Deletions cut 2 bases from V and 2 bases from J, with 10 bases between. CDR3 in DNA: TGTGCCAGCAGCGTTCCAGGCCCTCAAGAGACCCAGTACTTC. This codes for CASSVPGPQETQYF.

This sequence joins TRBV20-1 and TRBJ1-2, with D possibly matching TRBD1 (6 bases). The CDR3 runs to 13 residues. V was shortened by 5 bases and J by 3 bases, with 13 bases between the two germline ends. Germline V gene sequence: CDR1 DFQATT, CDR2 SNEGSKA (reference sequence). The CDR3 nucleotides are TGCAGTGCTCCGTCCAGGGGAGACTATGGCTACACCTTC. Protein product: CSAPSRGDYGYTF.

The rearrangement uses TRBV20-1 and TRBJ2-5; D call uncertain. V was shortened by 1 base and J by 2 bases, with 20 bases between the two germline ends. CDR3 length equals 17 residues. The germline V gene has CDR1 DFQATT and CDR2 SNEGSKA (reference sequence). The CDR3 DNA reads TGCAGTGCTAGAGTAACGCCTCTCGCCGCTGGGCAAGAGACCCAGTACTTC. Translating it yields CSARVTPLAAGQETQYF.

The chain uses TRBV12-3 or TRBV12-4 and TRBJ1-1; D not resolved. V lost 3 bases and J lost 2, with 10 bases in between. The CDR3 loop spans 14 amino acids. Written as DNA, the CDR3 is TGTGCCAGCAGTTTCTGGGAGGAAAACACTGAAGCTTTCTTT. It is translated as CASSFWEENTEAFF.

The chain is built from TRBV27 and TRBJ2-2, with TRBD1 as a possible D gene (7 bases). The CDR3 contains 16 residues. Per the germline V gene, CDR1 is MNHEY and CDR2 is SMNVEV (reference sequence). V dropped 2 bases and J dropped 5 bases, with 15 bases sitting between them. CDR3 region: CASSLSQQGRTGELFF. The DNA for the CDR3 is TGTGCCAGCAGTTTAAGTCAACAGGGGAGGACCGGGGAGCTGTTTTTT.

This clonotype has at least ten counts. This sequence joins TRBV5-1 and TRBJ2-7; tentative D call: TRBD1 (6 bases). This CDR3 spans 12 amino acids. Per germline, CDR1 SGHRS and CDR2 YFSETQ. Trimming stripped 0 bases from V and 5 bases from J, with 6 bases between. CDR3 coding DNA: TGCGCCAGCAGCTTGGAGGGGGACGAGCAGTACTTC. Its translation is CASSLEGDEQYF.

This clonotype was counted a single time. CDR3: CASSPRGLTEYNEQFF. The CDR3 DNA reads TGCGCCAGCAGTCCCAGGGGGCTCACGGAATACAATGAGCAGTTCTTC. The chain has TRBV5-1 and TRBJ2-1; TRBD1 agrees at 8 bases. The CDR3 length is 16 residues. Losses at the gene ends were 5 bases for V and 4 bases for J; bases not matched to a gene: 11. From germline, CDR1 is SGHRS and CDR2 YFSETQ. Full variable domain (rest looked up from reference TRBV5-1 and TRBJ2-1): KAGVTQTPRYLIKTRGQQVTLSCSPISGHRSVSWYQQTPGQGLQFLFEYFSETQRNKGNFPGRFSGRQFSNSRSEMNVSTLELGDSALYLCASSPRGLTEYNEQFFGPGTRLTVL.

This clonotype has just a few counts. The chain has TRBV7-9 and TRBJ1-2; no clear D gene. Trimming left V 5 bases short and J 3 bases short, with 7 bases between. CDR1 SEHNR and CDR2 FQNEAQ come from the germline V gene (reference sequence). The CDR3 covers 12 residues. CDR3 amino acids: CASSPTHYGYTF. Written as DNA, the CDR3 is TGTGCCAGCAGCCCGACCCACTATGGCTACACCTTC.